Presented here are 14 T cell receptor beta chains from one specimen sequenced in a study of CD8+CD57+ T cells in acquired aplastic anemia. The template used for profiling TCR beta VDJ and CDR3 was genomic DNA. TCRdb passed the reads through MiXCR, listing each CDR3 protein once. The profile shows fewer than 200,000 distinct CDR3 sequences, around 50% of them singletons. Sequencing involved patients with CD8+CD57+ cell expansion previously shown by flow cytometry. Sequencing was performed on sorted CD4+, CD8+, or CD8+CD57+ T cells (not recorded which) from PBMCs. The receptors here all came from a human donor with aplastic anemia.

The CDR3: CASSPVQAGELFF. The DNA of the CDR3 is TGTGCCAGCAGTCCCGTGCAGGCCGGGGAGCTGTTTTTT. This chain uses TRBV6-1 with TRBJ2-2, with D uncertain. Germline lookup yields CDR1 MNHNS and CDR2 SASEGT. Trimming stripped 5 bases from V and 6 bases from J, with 10 bases between. There are 13 residues in the CDR3.

This clonotype was detected only once. V and J are TRBV5-1 and TRBJ1-6; D perhaps matches TRBD1 (6 bases). The CDR3 runs to 17 residues. V shed 4 bases and J shed 8 bases, with 22 bases lying between them. Germline assignment: CDR1 SGHRS and CDR2 YFSETQ. CDR3 region: CASSPWGTSGRDSPLHF. The CDR3 DNA sequence: TGCGCCAGCAGCCCTTGGGGGACATCGGGCAGGGATTCACCCCTCCACTTT.

V and J are TRBV6-2 or TRBV6-3 and TRBJ2-7; 7 nucleotides align to TRBD2. Germline V lookup: CDR1 MNHEY, CDR2 SVGEGT. With V trimmed by 7 bases and J by 0 bases, 6 bases remained unmatched. The CDR3 has 14 amino acids. The DNA of the CDR3 is TGTGCCAGCATCGAAGCGGGGAGCTCCTACGAGCAGTACTTC. Its translation is CASIEAGSSYEQYF.

This clonotype appeared many times. The CDR3 reads CSASESGSTDTQYF. The CDR3 region has the DNA TGCAGTGCTAGCGAGTCAGGTAGCACAGATACGCAGTATTTT. The chain has TRBV20-1 and TRBJ2-3; D is unresolved. Per germline, CDR1 DFQATT and CDR2 SNEGSKA (reference sequence). The ends were cut back, 3 bases at V and 0 bases at J, with 10 bases in the middle. The CDR3 covers 14 residues.

The table lists this clonotype with many counts. The gene calls are TRBV7-6 and TRBJ1-1; 9 nucleotides line up with TRBD1. Germline CDR1 is SGHVS and CDR2 is FNYEAQ. This CDR3 region has 17 residues. Trimming at V came to 2 bases and at J to 1 base, leaving 8 bases not matched to a gene. The CDR3, as DNA: TGTGCCAGCAGCTTACCGCTTCCGGGACAGGGGAACACTGAAGCTTTCTTT. Protein: CASSLPLPGQGNTEAFF.

The table lists this clonotype with many counts. The V call is TRBV10-1, the J call TRBJ2-7; maybe TRBD1 (5 bases). The CDR3 loop spans 14 amino acids. Germline values: CDR1 WNHNN, CDR2 SYGVQD (reference sequence). With 5 bases removed from V and 0 bases from J, the gap between germline ends came to 11 bases. The CDR3 nucleotides are TGCGCCAGCAGTTCCCTCAGGGACTCCTACGAGCAGTACTTC. This encodes CASSSLRDSYEQYF.

The chain couples TRBV24-1 to TRBJ2-2, with 7 positions matching TRBD2. Germline CDR1 is KGHDR and CDR2 is SFDVKD. Trimming at V came to 3 bases and at J to 5 bases, leaving 5 bases not matched to a gene. The CDR3 totals 15 residues. CDR3 loop: CATSDPRTSTGELFF. The CDR3, as DNA: TGTGCCACCAGTGATCCGAGGACTAGTACCGGGGAGCTGTTTTTT.

The chain uses TRBV10-2 and TRBJ2-7; TRBD2 matches 10 bases. Germline lookup yields CDR1 WSHSY and CDR2 SAAADI. The CDR3 is made up of 18 amino acids. V lost 3 bases and J lost 0; bases outside the gene matches: 11. The CDR3 DNA is TGCGCCAGCAGTGACCCAGCTAGCGGGGGCCGGAGCTCCTACGAGCAGTACTTC. Translated, it gives CASSDPASGGRSSYEQYF.

This clonotype came up many times. The V call is TRBV14, the J call TRBJ1-1; no firm D call. V was clipped by 6 bases and J by 4 bases, with 6 bases between them. CDR1 and CDR2 (germline): SGHDN, FVKESK. The CDR3 has 11 residues. DNA of the CDR3: TGTGCCAGCAGGGGTGCCACTGAAGCTTTCTTT. As protein: CASRGATEAFF. Looking up the rest from reference TRBV14 and TRBJ1-1 gives the full variable domain: EAGVTQFPSHSVIEKGQTVTLRCDPISGHDNLYWYRRVMGKEIKFLLHFVKESKQDESGMPNNRFLAERTGGTYSTLKVQPAELEDSGVYFCASRGATEAFFGQGTRLTVV.

This clonotype was detected many times. The chain couples TRBV7-9 to TRBJ2-7; D remains unclear. CDR1 SEHNR and CDR2 FQNEAQ come from the germline V gene (reference sequence). Trimming removed 1 base at V and 3 bases at J, with 10 bases between. This CDR3 has 14 amino acids. DNA of the CDR3: TGTGCCAGCAGCTTAGATGTGGATAACTACGAGCAGTACTTC. Protein sequence: CASSLDVDNYEQYF.

The V and J genes are TRBV19 and TRBJ2-3; D assignment may be TRBD1 or TRBD2 (5 bases each). CDR3 length equals 14 residues. The germline V gene has CDR1 LNHDA and CDR2 SQIVND (reference sequence). V was clipped by 4 bases and J by 0 bases, with 8 bases between them. In nucleotides, the CDR3 is TGTGCCAGTAGTAGGGGCGGGAGCACAGATACGCAGTATTTT. This codes for CASSRGGSTDTQYF.

Comments on this clonotype: No conserved phenylalanine or tryptophan is present at the end of the CDR3, so a read error is the likely explanation. Because the CDR3's place on the DNA is in doubt, the DNA is left out and the CDR3 is given as listed by TCRdb. CDR3 sequence reads: CATSRDGTSAV. The rearrangement links TRBV15 to TRBJ1-5. Inclusive of both ends, the CDR3 amounts to 11 amino acids. Germline CDR1 LNHNV, CDR2 YYDKDF (reference sequence).

This clonotype was counted many times. The chain links TRBV3-1 to TRBJ2-6; 7 nucleotides match TRBD2. CDR1 and CDR2 (germline): LGHDT, YNNKEL (reference sequence). CDR3 length: 16 residues. Unmatched junction bases numbered 5, after V lost 4 bases and J lost 2 bases. The CDR3 region is CASSPTSSTGANVLTF. For the CDR3, the DNA is TGTGCCAGCAGCCCGACTAGCTCCACTGGGGCCAACGTCCTGACTTTC.

V usage is TRBV2 and J usage is TRBJ1-2; D is unresolved. The CDR3 runs to 13 residues. With 4 bases removed from V and 4 bases from J, the gap between germline ends came to 10 bases. Germline V gene lookup returns CDR1 SNHLY and CDR2 FYNNEI. CDR3 region: CASSVIQSYGYTF. CDR3 bases: TGTGCCAGCAGTGTGATCCAGAGCTATGGCTACACCTTC.